A single sample is the source of the 19 T cell receptor beta chains below, sequenced in a study of T cell responses to AZD1222 COVID-19 vaccine. TCRdb keeps only in-frame clones here, not all; method: immunoSEQ multiplex PCR. Of around 99,000 clones listed, approximately 92% were seen once; the top ten hold around 8.6%. The source was peripheral blood, collected 28 days after the second AZD1222 dose. Receptor source: an adult who received the AZD1222 COVID-19 vaccine.

The V call is TRBV18, the J call TRBJ1-3; no definite D call. V lost 6 bases and J lost 0, with 15 bases in between. The CDR3 is 16 amino acids. The germline V gene has CDR1 KGHSH and CDR2 LQKENI. DNA for the CDR3: TGTGCCAGCTCGCTCGGGGTCGGAAGCTCTGGAAACACCATATATTTT. Protein product: CASSLGVGSSGNTIYF.

The chain joins TRBV19 to TRBJ1-5, with D unresolved. This CDR3 region has 17 residues. CDR1 and CDR2 (germline): LNHDA, SQIVND (reference sequence). V gave up 4 bases and J gave up 0 bases, with 16 bases separating them. The CDR3: CASSKEPDTYSNQPQHF. The CDR3 coding sequence is TGTGCCAGTAGTAAAGAACCAGACACCTATAGCAATCAGCCCCAGCATTTT.

The J gene is TRBJ2-1, the V gene TRBV5-1; no definite D call. CDR3 length: 12 amino acids. With 5 bases removed from V and 7 bases from J, the gap between germline ends came to 10 bases. The germline V gene encodes CDR1 SGHRS and CDR2 YFSETQ. For the CDR3, the DNA is TGCGCCAGCAGTAGAGTGGGGAATGAGCAGTTCTTC. Protein product: CASSRVGNEQFF. Together with reference TRBV5-1 and TRBJ2-1, the CDR3 gives the full variable domain: KAGVTQTPRYLIKTRGQQVTLSCSPISGHRSVSWYQQTPGQGLQFLFEYFSETQRNKGNFPGRFSGRQFSNSRSEMNVSTLELGDSALYLCASSRVGNEQFFGPGTRLTVL.

CDR3 residues: CAYQDRGAGYTGELFF. The CDR3 nucleotides read TGTGCCTACCAAGATAGAGGGGCAGGGTACACCGGGGAGCTGTTTTTT. J is TRBJ2-2 and V is TRBV30; D tentatively fits TRBD1 or TRBD2 (5 bases each). Trimming shortened V by 7 bases and J by 3 bases, and 21 bases separated the two germline ends. CDR3 length: 16 residues. Germline CDR1 is GTSNPN and CDR2 is SVGIG (reference sequence).

The gene calls are TRBV20-1 and TRBJ1-2; no clear D gene. V lost 6 bases to trimming and J lost 6 bases, with 11 bases between them. The CDR3 runs 11 residues. Looked up from germline, CDR1 is DFQATT and CDR2 is SNEGSKA (reference sequence). This chain's CDR3 is CSASTGDGYTF. DNA of the CDR3: TGCAGTGCCTCGACTGGGGATGGCTACACCTTC.

This clone has only a few counts. The chain is built from TRBV15 and TRBJ1-6, with D maybe TRBD1 (6 bases). The CDR3 runs to 14 residues. Germline V lookup: CDR1 LNHNV, CDR2 YYDKDF (reference sequence). The V end was cut by 4 bases, the J end by 10 bases, with 14 bases between. CDR3 sequence (DNA): TGTGCCACCAGCAACAACAGGGACATCTCACCCCTCCACTTT. Its protein is CATSNNRDISPLHF.

CDR3 loop: CAGGTEGSPLHF. The CDR3 DNA reads as TGTGCCGGAGGGACAGAAGGTTCACCCCTCCACTTT. The chain uses TRBV6-5 and TRBJ1-6; the match to TRBD1 covers 7 bases. After removal of 11 bases from V and 9 bases from J, the junction contained 7 bases not matched to a gene. This CDR3 comprises 12 residues. Per germline, CDR1 MNHEY and CDR2 SVGAGI.

The genes are TRBV7-9 and TRBJ2-5, with TRBD2 matching 9 bases. Unmatched junction bases numbered 7, after V lost 6 bases and J lost 5 bases. Looked up from germline, CDR1 is SEHNR and CDR2 is FQNEAQ (reference sequence). CDR3 length equals 14 residues. The CDR3 sequence: CASRSGLAEETQYF. CDR3 DNA: TGTGCCAGCAGATCGGGACTAGCAGAGGAGACCCAGTACTTC. Based on the CDR3 plus reference TRBV7-9 and TRBJ2-5, the full variable domain is DTGVSQNPRHKITKRGQNVTFRCDPISEHNRLYWYRQTLGQGPEFLTYFQNEAQLEKSRLLSDRFSAERPKGSFSTLEIQRTEQGDSAMYLCASRSGLAEETQYFGPGTRLLVL.

The J gene is TRBJ1-2, the V gene TRBV4-3; D is perhaps TRBD1 (5 bases). The germline gives CDR1 LGHNA, CDR2 YSLEER. Trimming cost V 1 base and J 2 bases, with 8 bases left between them. The CDR3 runs to 14 residues. CDR3 sequence reads: CASSQVHRNYGYTF. In DNA, the CDR3 is TGCGCCAGCAGCCAAGTACACAGGAACTATGGCTACACCTTC.

The rearrangement joins TRBV24-1 to TRBJ2-3, with 7 nucleotides matching TRBD1. Losses at the gene ends were 4 bases for V and 5 bases for J; bases not matched to a gene: 5. Germline CDR1 reads KGHDR; CDR2 reads SFDVKD. This CDR3 has 14 residues. The CDR3 here is CATSDPTGEDTQYF. The CDR3 bases are TGTGCCACCAGTGACCCCACAGGGGAAGATACGCAGTATTTT.

In this sample, this clone turned up once. This chain uses TRBV12-5 with TRBJ1-1; D is unresolved. Germline lookup yields CDR1 LGHNT and CDR2 FRNRAP. The CDR3 contains 15 residues. With 1 base removed from V and 5 bases from J, the gap between germline ends came to 14 bases. This chain's CDR3 is CASGLGGSGDTEAFF. DNA of the CDR3: TGTGCTAGTGGTTTGGGTGGGAGCGGGGATACTGAAGCTTTCTTT. Looking up the rest from reference TRBV12-5 and TRBJ1-1 gives the full variable domain: DARVTQTPRHKVTEMGQEVTMRCQPILGHNTVFWYRQTMMQGLELLAYFRNRAPLDDSGMPKDRFSAEMPDATLATLKIQPSEPRDSAVYFCASGLGGSGDTEAFFGQGTRLTVV.

The CDR3 coding sequence is TGTGCCAGCAGCCTACTAATACAGGGGGTCAATCAGCCCCAGCATTTT. Translated, it gives CASSLLIQGVNQPQHF. V is TRBV7-8 and J is TRBJ1-5; 8 positions agree with TRBD1. Germline CDR1 SGHVS, CDR2 FQNEAQ. CDR3 length equals 16 residues. V lost 5 bases to trimming and J lost 3 bases; unmatched junction nucleotides: 9.

The chain combines TRBV30 with TRBJ2-2; TRBD2 matches at 7 bases. There are 14 residues in the CDR3. CDR1 GTSNPN and CDR2 SVGIG come from the germline V gene (reference sequence). V gave up 4 bases and J gave up 1 base; unmatched junction bases: 3. CDR3 region: CAWIAGVNTGELFF. CDR3 coding DNA: TGTGCCTGGATCGCGGGAGTGAACACCGGGGAGCTGTTTTTT. The complete variable domain, with remaining parts taken from reference TRBV30 and TRBJ2-2, reads SQTIHQWPATLVQPVGSPLSLECTVEGTSNPNLYWYRQAAGRGLQLLFYSVGIGQISSEVPQNLSASRPQDRQFILSSKKLLLSDSGFYLCAWIAGVNTGELFFGEGSRLTVL.

The genes are TRBV18 and TRBJ1-5; 7 bases are shared with TRBD1. Per the germline V gene, CDR1 is KGHSH and CDR2 is LQKENI. With V trimmed by 5 bases and J by 0 bases, 7 bases remained unmatched. CDR3 length: 16 residues. The CDR3 spells CASSADRLNSNQPQHF. Here the CDR3 DNA reads TGTGCCAGCTCAGCGGACAGGCTCAATAGCAATCAGCCCCAGCATTTT.

V is TRBV4-1 and J is TRBJ1-3; D is unresolved. V lost 6 bases and J lost 0, with 12 bases in between. The CDR3 is made up of 15 amino acids. Germline V gives CDR1 MGHRA, CDR2 YSYEKL. CDR3 sequence reads: CASSRTGSSGNTIYF. In DNA, the CDR3 is TGCGCCAGCAGTCGCACGGGGTCCTCTGGAAACACCATATATTTT.

V is TRBV6-5 and J is TRBJ1-1; D is uncertain. The CDR3 loop spans 14 amino acids. V was pared by 0 bases and J by 1 base, with 6 bases between. Germline assignment: CDR1 MNHEY and CDR2 SVGAGI. CDR3 nucleotide sequence: TGTGCCAGCAGTTACTCGTCACCGAACACTGAAGCTTTCTTT. Its translation: CASSYSSPNTEAFF.

The V call is TRBV29-1, the J call TRBJ1-1; possible D gene TRBD1, 5 bases. V was trimmed by 7 bases and J by 1 base, leaving 10 bases between them. Germline V gene lookup returns CDR1 SQVTM and CDR2 ANQGSEA. The CDR3 is 12 amino acids. This CDR3 is CSAGTANTEAFF. CDR3 in DNA: TGCAGCGCCGGGACGGCGAACACTGAAGCTTTCTTT.

V usage is TRBV2 and J usage is TRBJ1-1; 8 positions agree with TRBD1. The CDR3 spans 14 residues. Per the germline V gene, CDR1 is SNHLY and CDR2 is FYNNEI. The trim removed 7 bases at V and 4 bases at J, leaving 8 bases unmatched. CDR3: CASMTRGRGTEAFF. For the CDR3, the DNA is TGTGCCAGCATGACCAGGGGGCGAGGCACTGAAGCTTTCTTT. The full variable domain, completed using reference TRBV2 and TRBJ1-1, is EPEVTQTPSHQVTQMGQEVILRCVPISNHLYFYWYRQILGQKVEFLVSFYNNEISEKSEIFDDQFSVERPDGSNFTLKIRSTKLEDSAMYFCASMTRGRGTEAFFGQGTRLTVV.

The V gene is TRBV3-1 (or the pseudogene TRBV3-2), the J gene TRBJ2-5, with a tentative D call TRBD1 (5 bases). The CDR3 sequence is 14 residues long. Germline V gene data show CDR1 as LGHDT and CDR2 as YNNKEL (reference sequence). Between the trimmed V and J ends, which lost 4 bases and 1 base, there was a span of 10 bases. The CDR3 DNA reads as TGTGCCAGCAGCCGCACAAGGGGCCAAGAGACCCAGTACTTC. Translation: CASSRTRGQETQYF.